The 5 T cell receptor beta chains listed next were all sequenced from one sample in a study of shared clonotypes between healthy human individuals. Using immunoSEQ multiplex PCR, the repertoire was profiled, and TCRdb retains in-frame clones only, with some absent. This sample has approximately 2.5 million clones, with around 94% found just once. Sequenced sample: naive CD4+ T cells sorted from blood. This sample's subset: CD45RA+ positively selected. Receptor source: a man younger than 35 in good health.

The rearrangement joins TRBV5-1 to TRBJ2-5; D is tentatively TRBD1 or TRBD2 (5 bases each). V lost 5 bases to trimming and J lost 3 bases, with 14 bases between them. This CDR3 is 14 amino acids long. Germline assignment: CDR1 SGHRS and CDR2 YFSETQ. CDR3 loop: CASSKPGPEETQYF. The CDR3 region has the DNA TGCGCCAGCAGTAAACCGGGACCGGAAGAGACCCAGTACTTC.

This clone was counted a single time. V gene TRBV7-8 combines with J gene TRBJ2-4; weak D call: TRBD1 (6 bases). V was shortened by 3 bases and J by 5 bases, with 8 bases between the two germline ends. This CDR3 region has 13 residues. The germline gives CDR1 SGHVS, CDR2 FQNEAQ. CDR3 coding DNA: TGTGCCAGCAGCTTTGGGGGCCAAAACATTCAGTACTTC. Its translation is CASSFGGQNIQYF.

As to this clone: Within the sample, other DNA sequences also encode this same CDR3. The chain uses TRBV5-1 and TRBJ2-7, with no clear D. Deletions cut 0 bases from V and 0 bases from J, with 10 bases between. CDR1 SGHRS and CDR2 YFSETQ come from the germline V gene. This CDR3 is 15 amino acids long. The CDR3 loop is CASSLETPSSYEQYF. For the CDR3, the DNA is TGCGCCAGCAGCTTGGAGACTCCCAGCTCCTACGAGCAGTACTTC.

This clone has more than one count but fewer than ten. The genes are TRBV5-1 and TRBJ1-1; D is ambiguous. CDR1 is SGHRS, CDR2 YFSETQ, per germline. Trimming cost V 8 bases and J 1 base, with 9 bases left between them. The CDR3 loop spans 12 amino acids. CDR3 coding DNA: TGCGCCAGTGGTTGGGGGAACACTGAAGCTTTCTTT. Its protein is CASGWGNTEAFF. Variable domain in full (rest from reference TRBV5-1 and TRBJ1-1): KAGVTQTPRYLIKTRGQQVTLSCSPISGHRSVSWYQQTPGQGLQFLFEYFSETQRNKGNFPGRFSGRQFSNSRSEMNVSTLELGDSALYLCASGWGNTEAFFGQGTRLTVV.

This chain joins TRBV7-3 and TRBJ2-1; D unresolved. Trimming pared 5 bases from V and 9 bases from J, leaving 14 bases between. This CDR3 contains 13 residues. Germline V gene lookup returns CDR1 SGHTA and CDR2 FQGTGA. The CDR3 nucleotides are TGTGCCAGCAGCCGCATGGAATTGGGTGAGCAGTTCTTC. It codes for CASSRMELGEQFF.